Following are 13 T cell receptor beta chains from one sample sequenced in a study of T cell responses to AZD1222 COVID-19 vaccine. TCRdb keeps only in-frame clones here, not all; method: immunoSEQ multiplex PCR. The sample carries 130,000 or so clones, about 90% recorded once. This material consisted of peripheral blood, taken on day 0 of AZD1222 vaccination. These receptors were taken from an adult in good health.

The gene calls are TRBV19 and TRBJ1-5, with D uncertain. The V end was cut by 6 bases, the J end by 0 bases, with 15 bases between. The CDR3 runs to 16 residues. Germline V gene lookup returns CDR1 LNHDA and CDR2 SQIVND (reference sequence). The CDR3 bases are TGTGCCAGTAGCCAGTTGTCGCAGCTTAGCAATCAGCCCCAGCATTTT. Translated, it gives CASSQLSQLSNQPQHF.

The chain joins TRBV7-6 to TRBJ1-3; 7 positions agree with TRBD1. This CDR3 region has 15 residues. From germline, CDR1 is SGHVS and CDR2 FNYEAQ. In nucleotides, the CDR3 is TGTGCAGTTAAGGGGGGACAGCTCTCTGGAAACACCATATATTTT. It yields the protein CAVKGGQLSGNTIYF.

The V and J genes are TRBV7-9 and TRBJ2-1; 7 bases line up with TRBD1. The germline V gene has CDR1 SEHNR and CDR2 FQNEAQ (reference sequence). The CDR3 loop spans 16 amino acids. With 5 bases clipped from V and 4 bases from J, the junction kept 11 bases outside the gene matches. CDR3 sequence: CASSPPSGTEYNEQFF. In DNA, the CDR3 is TGTGCCAGCAGCCCTCCCTCCGGGACAGAGTACAATGAGCAGTTCTTC.

This chain joins TRBV18 and TRBJ1-4, with D possibly matching TRBD1 (6 bases). CDR3 length equals 17 residues. Germline values: CDR1 KGHSH, CDR2 LQKENI. The ends were cut back, 5 bases at V and 6 bases at J, with 22 bases in the middle. This chain's CDR3 is CASSEGQFQSGDEKLFF. The CDR3 DNA sequence: TGTGCCAGCTCAGAGGGACAATTCCAAAGCGGAGATGAAAAACTGTTTTTT.

This chain uses TRBV19 with TRBJ1-4, with 11 bases fitting TRBD1. CDR3 length: 16 amino acids. With V trimmed by 6 bases and J by 0 bases, 3 bases remained unmatched. The germline gives CDR1 LNHDA, CDR2 SQIVND (reference sequence). The CDR3 region has the DNA TGTGCCAGTAGAGGACAGGGGGCGGCAACTAATGAAAAACTGTTTTTT. Its translation is CASRGQGAATNEKLFF.

This chain connects TRBV9 to TRBJ2-3; 10 nucleotides align to TRBD2. V trimming: 4 bases; J trimming: 2 bases; junction bases outside the gene matches: 7. Germline V gene data show CDR1 as SGDLS and CDR2 as YYNGEE. The CDR3 sequence is 16 residues long. The CDR3 is CASSPSGTSATDTQYF. The CDR3 region has the DNA TGTGCCAGCAGCCCTTCCGGGACTAGCGCCACAGATACGCAGTATTTT.

The genes are TRBV2 and TRBJ2-1; 7 nucleotides match TRBD2. The CDR3 has 15 amino acids. Trimming removed 4 bases from V and 2 bases from J; junction bases left unmatched: 5. Per germline, CDR1 SNHLY and CDR2 FYNNEI. CDR3 nucleotide sequence: TGTGCCAGCAGTGTTGAACGGGGGGCCTACAATGAGCAGTTCTTC. Protein sequence: CASSVERGAYNEQFF. The variable domain in full, completed from reference TRBV2 and TRBJ2-1, reads EPEVTQTPSHQVTQMGQEVILRCVPISNHLYFYWYRQILGQKVEFLVSFYNNEISEKSEIFDDQFSVERPDGSNFTLKIRSTKLEDSAMYFCASSVERGAYNEQFFGPGTRLTVL.

The chain couples TRBV27 to TRBJ1-5; TRBD1 is a possible D gene (6 bases). The length of the CDR3 is 16 residues. Trimming stripped 6 bases from V and 0 bases from J, with 15 bases between. Per the germline V gene, CDR1 is MNHEY and CDR2 is SMNVEV (reference sequence). DNA for the CDR3: TGTGCCAGCAGCTTAAAGGGGGGGTATAGCAATCAGCCCCAGCATTTT. This gives the protein CASSLKGGYSNQPQHF.

The J gene is TRBJ2-1, the V gene TRBV9; 14 bases are shared with TRBD2. The J segment lost 6 bases and the V segment lost 4 bases, leaving 3 bases of the junction unmatched. This CDR3 spans 15 amino acids. The V gene's germline CDR1 is SGDLS and CDR2 YYNGEE. Written as DNA, the CDR3 is TGTGCCAGCAGCAACGGACTAGCGGGGGGCAATGAGCAGTTCTTC. Its protein product is CASSNGLAGGNEQFF. Full variable domain (missing parts from reference TRBV9 and TRBJ2-1): DSGVTQTPKHLITATGQRVTLRCSPRSGDLSVYWYQQSLDQGLQFLIQYYNGEERAKGNILERFSAQQFPDLHSELNLSSLELGDSALYFCASSNGLAGGNEQFFGPGTRLTVL.

This chain links TRBV2 with TRBJ2-5; 11 bases align to TRBD2. Germline lookup yields CDR1 SNHLY and CDR2 FYNNEI. The CDR3 extends over 16 amino acids. V gave up 8 bases and J gave up 4 bases; unmatched junction bases: 12. The CDR3 DNA is TGTGCCAGCGCTGAGGGTATAGCGGGAGGGGGAGAGACCCAGTACTTC. It is translated as CASAEGIAGGGETQYF.

The CDR3 DNA reads as TGTGCCAGCAGCTTTGCGGGGCGGGCTCCTACCCTGGGATATGGCTACACCTTC. This sequence encodes CASSFAGRAPTLGYGYTF. This chain connects TRBV7-8 to TRBJ1-2; perhaps TRBD1 as D (5 bases). Trimming took off 3 bases at V and 5 bases at J, with 25 bases between the two ends. Germline CDR1 reads SGHVS; CDR2 reads FQNEAQ. The CDR3 consists of 18 residues.

The J gene is TRBJ1-5, the V gene TRBV5-1, with a possible D match to TRBD1 (5 bases). CDR3 length equals 14 residues. The germline CDR1 and CDR2 sequences are SGHRS and YFSETQ. Trimming removed 4 bases from V and 6 bases from J, with 14 bases in between. CDR3 sequence (DNA): TGCGCCAGCAGCATGGACCCTGGGGGTCAGCCCCAGCATTTT. Translated, it gives CASSMDPGGQPQHF.

The chain recombines TRBV5-4 with TRBJ1-4, with 7 bases that match TRBD1. The CDR3 loop spans 16 amino acids. Germline CDR1 SGHNT, CDR2 YYREEE (reference sequence). V lost 4 bases and J lost 0; bases outside the gene matches: 6. The CDR3 spells CASSPRQGATNEKLFF. The CDR3 DNA reads TGTGCCAGCAGCCCCAGACAGGGTGCAACTAATGAAAAACTGTTTTTT.